Described below is a single TCR beta chain sequence and its context. Its cognate antigen has yet to be identified. Within one base of it there is no much larger clone, and no base qualities were kept. One collaborating source in Seattle enrolled patients during active infection and followed them longitudinally through the course of disease. Collaborating institutions collected whole blood in K2EDTA tubes following their own protocols. For TCRbeta analysis, collaborators shipped samples as frozen whole blood, isolated PBMCs, or DNA extracted from either of those sample types. The immunoSEQ Assay, a bias-controlled multiplex PCR, was used to amplify TCRbeta CDR3 regions from genomic DNA. Per the authors' processing: The number of nucleated cells in each sample was estimated from the amplification of reference gene primers within the assay. Sequence reads were collapsed and filtered to measure the absolute abundance of every unique TCRbeta CDR3 rearrangement. For each sample, productive Simpson clonality was calculated by taking the square root of Simpson's diversity index across productive rearrangements. TCRdb re-hosts the immuneACCESS table, in-frame sequences only. Its copies lack some clones; in the studies checked, an unresolved V gene accounts for under half of them, and the cause for the rest is not known. V, J and clone size are taken as reported in that table, and D and trimming were inferred from the DNA itself. This sample holds about 200,000 clones; just under 85% were observed only once. The top ten hold 0.9% to 0.95% of the sample.

This entry belongs to a study of blood T cell repertoires in COVID-19 (dated by TCRdb to 2018 to 2020). The study in broad terms: Samples covering the acute and convalescent phases of COVID-19 were provided by collaborators in the United States, Italy and Spain. The material from the prospective study consisted of cDNA or gDNA derived from T cells, B-cell-depleted T cells, or PBMCs. The dataset comprised deeply sampled blood TCRbeta repertoires from subjects exposed to, actively infected with, or recovered from COVID-19. The repertoires were released in a freely available public database meant as a resource for research on the immune response to SARS-CoV-2. Samples came from the ongoing ImmuneRACE study (first 160 participants) plus 1,254 subjects from 6 global collaborators. Sample metadata almost always included a de-identified subject ID, COVID-19 status, age in years and sex. Where available, HLA class I and class II types were obtained from metadata supplied by the sample provider rather than from assay-based typing. Study-wide findings and limitations: How much clinical and demographic metadata was included differed by source and by participant, and the metadata was provided uncurated.

Reading from cysteine to phenylalanine, the CDR3 counts 14 amino acids. CDR3 DNA only is kept here, 42 bases in frame from base 1. The germline V gene gives CDR1 as SGHRS and CDR2 as YFSETQ. The V and J ends are trimmed by 0 bases and 7 bases, leaving 13 bases between them. The sequencing input was peripheral blood. The TCR originated in a man in his fifties or sixties with COVID-19, enrolled during active disease. The chain uses TRBV5-1 and TRBJ1-2; TRBD1 might be the D gene, on 5 matching bases. Here the CDR3 is given as CASSLADGRGGYTF. DNA sequence: TGCGCCAGCAGCTTGGCCGATGGGAGGGGTGGCTACACCTTC.